This is a list of T cell receptor beta chains from one sample in a study of CD8 T cells in ankylosing spondylitis. Using its own MiXCR run on the 5' RACE reads, TCRdb lists one record per CDR3 protein. The sample carries a few hundred thousand distinct CDR3 sequences, around 10% recorded once. The sample taken for sequencing was blood, either unsorted or a sorted T cell fraction (not recorded which). The receptors stem from a male donor with ankylosing spondylitis or in good health (not recorded which). Each CDR3 is given with its conserved first and last residue. D genes are given only for firm matches. Part of the rows lack a size; the others show once, few, many or a class for expanded clones.

V gene	J gene	D gene	clone size	CDR3 DNA	CDR3 protein
TRBV20-1	TRBJ2-7	-	once	TGCAGTGCTCAACATGGGGGGAATACGTACGAGCAGTACTTC	CSAQHGGNTYEQYF
TRBV6-2/TRBV6-3	TRBJ2-3	-	-	TGTGCCAGCAGTTACGAAAGCCTCAACACAGATACGCAGTATTTT	CASSYESLNTDTQYF
TRBV7-8	TRBJ1-6	-	-	TGTGCCAGCAGCTTGGGCAGGGCGAATAATTCACCCCTCCACTTT	CASSLGRANNSPLHF
TRBV20-1	TRBJ2-3	-	-	TGCAGCGTACCCACCCCCAGGGCCTGGGGCACAGATACGCAGTATTTT	CSVPTPRAWGTDTQYF
TRBV5-1	TRBJ2-6	TRBD1	-	TGCGCCAGCAGCCCCGCGGGACAGGGTTACTCTGGGGCCAACGTCCTGACTTTC	CASSPAGQGYSGANVLTF
TRBV12-3/TRBV12-4	TRBJ1-2	-	many	TGTGCCAGCAGTGACACGGCCTATGGCTACACCTTC	CASSDTAYGYTF
TRBV15	TRBJ2-1	TRBD2	many	TGTGCCACCAGCAGAGCCGATCCCCTGAGCGGGAGGGCCGTCTACTACAATGAGCAGTTCTTC	CATSRADPLSGRAVYYNEQFF
TRBV5-1	TRBJ1-3	TRBD1	many	TGCGCCAGCAGCTCGGCTACAGGGGGCTCCGGAAACACCATATATTTT	CASSSATGGSGNTIYF
TRBV20-1	TRBJ2-7	-	many	TGCAGTGCTAGACCGAAGGAAACCGAGCAGTACTTC	CSARPKETEQYF
TRBV6-5	TRBJ1-1	TRBD1	-	TGTGCCAGCAGTTACGGGACAGGGGTCATGAACACTGAAGCTTTCTTT	CASSYGTGVMNTEAFF
TRBV3-1	TRBJ2-3	TRBD2	-	TGTGCCAGCAGCGGCCGACTAGCGGGAGCGACAGATACGCAGTATTTT	CASSGRLAGATDTQYF
TRBV12-5	TRBJ1-5	-	many	TGTGCTAGTGGTTTGGCCCCGGGTGACAATCAGCCCCAGCATTTT	CASGLAPGDNQPQHF
TRBV7-8	TRBJ2-2	TRBD2	-	TGTGCCAGCAGCTCAAGGACTAGCGGGGGGACCGGGGCGCTGTTTTTT	CASSSRTSGGTGALFF
TRBV6-5	TRBJ2-2	TRBD1	-	TGTGCCAGCAGTTACCCGACAGGGGCCGGGGAGCTGTTTTTT	CASSYPTGAGELFF
TRBV29-1	TRBJ2-1	-	-	TGCAGCGCCATCCCTGGGAGCTCCTACAATGAGCAGTTCTTC	CSAIPGSSYNEQFF
TRBV12-3/TRBV12-4	TRBJ2-7	-	many	TGTGCCAGCAGAAGGTTTTTAGGGGGCTACGAGCAGTACTTC	CASRRFLGGYEQYF
TRBV10-3	TRBJ1-1	-	many	TGTGCCATTTCCCCAGGAAGGACTGAAGCTTTCTTT	CAISPGRTEAFF
TRBV7-9	TRBJ2-3	TRBD2	few	TGTGCCAGCAGCTTAGTGGGGACTAGCCAGACGCAGTATTTT	CASSLVGTSQTQYF
TRBV9	TRBJ1-5	-	many	TGTGCCAGCAGCGTAGGGCAGGGAGACAATCAGCCCCAGCATTTT	CASSVGQGDNQPQHF
TRBV5-1	TRBJ2-7	TRBD1	many	TGCGCCAGCAGCCGGGACAGGTCCTACGAGCAGTACTTC	CASSRDRSYEQYF
TRBV20-1	TRBJ1-2	-	many	TGCAGTGCTAGAGGGGCAGTCGATCACTATGGCTACACCTTC	CSARGAVDHYGYTF
TRBV7-9	TRBJ2-1	-	-	TGTGCCAGCAGCTTCTTTAGCGGAAATGAGCAGTTCTTC	CASSFFSGNEQFF
TRBV5-1	TRBJ1-4	TRBD1	many	TGCGCCAGCAGCGTGGACAGGGGGCTAGACGAAAAACTGTTTTTT	CASSVDRGLDEKLFF
TRBV24-1	TRBJ1-4	-	-	TGTGCCAGCTTACAGGGATTTTATAATGAAAAACTGTTTTTT	CASLQGFYNEKLFF
TRBV28	TRBJ2-3	-	many	TGTGCCAGCAGTTCTGCCGGACAAAGCACAGATACGCAGTATTTT	CASSSAGQSTDTQYF
TRBV20-1	TRBJ2-7	-	many	TGCAGTGCCACATTGGAGCAGTACTTC	CSATLEQYF
TRBV5-5	TRBJ2-5	TRBD2	few	TGTGCCAGCAGCTTCCGACTAGCCCAAGAGACCCAGTACTTC	CASSFRLAQETQYF
TRBV20-1	TRBJ2-7	TRBD2	many	TGCAGTGCTAGTGGCGGGAGGGTGTTCGAGCAGTACTTC	CSASGGRVFEQYF
TRBV7-2	TRBJ2-7	-	few	TGTGCCAGCAGCTTTCAGCCGCTATCCCTCTACGAGCAGTACTTC	CASSFQPLSLYEQYF
TRBV10-1	TRBJ1-6	-	few	TGCGCCATCCCACCCGGAACAGGCGCCTGGGATTCACCCCTCCACTTT	CAIPPGTGAWDSPLHF
TRBV2	TRBJ1-5	-	many	TGTGCCAGCAGTGAGGGGTTACCCAATCAGCCCCAGCATTTT	CASSEGLPNQPQHF
TRBV11-2	TRBJ2-1	-	few	TGTGCCAGCAGCTCTAGGGGTTGGGTGAAGAATGAGCAGTTCTTC	CASSSRGWVKNEQFF
TRBV12-3/TRBV12-4	TRBJ1-5	-	few	TGTGCCAGCACCTCCACGAGAGGGGATCGTCAGCCCCAGCATTTT	CASTSTRGDRQPQHF
TRBV6-2/TRBV6-3	TRBJ1-5	-	many	TGTGCCAGCAGTCAATCGGGACTAACGAAGCCCCAGCATTTT	CASSQSGLTKPQHF
TRBV7-3	TRBJ1-6	-	many	TGTGCCAGCAGCTTAAACGAAGTGGGATCGGGTTCACCCCTCCACTTT	CASSLNEVGSGSPLHF
TRBV5-1	TRBJ2-1	-	many	TGCGCCAGCAGCTACCCTACTGGTGAGCAGTTCTTC	CASSYPTGEQFF
TRBV20-1	TRBJ2-7	-	-	TGCGGTGCTAGGTCCTACGAGCAGTACTTC	CGARSYEQYF